The 18 T cell receptor beta chains given below trace back to one sample, sequenced in a study of blood T cell repertoires in COVID-19. Some clones are missing from TCRdb's copy, which holds only in-frame ones; the method was immunoSEQ multiplex PCR. Among fewer than 250,000 clones, approximately 84% were seen once, and the ten largest hold 4%. Sequenced: peripheral blood. The receptor source for this set is a man in his fifties with acute or convalescent COVID-19.

The chain combines TRBV2 with TRBJ1-5; 7 bases map to TRBD1. After removal of 5 bases from V and 0 bases from J, the junction contained 4 bases not matched to a gene. This CDR3 is 15 amino acids long. CDR1 and CDR2 from the germline V gene are SNHLY and FYNNEI. CDR3 protein: CASSYGQVSNQPQHF. The CDR3 DNA reads as TGTGCCAGCAGTTACGGACAGGTTAGCAATCAGCCCCAGCATTTT. The variable domain in full, completed from reference TRBV2 and TRBJ1-5, reads EPEVTQTPSHQVTQMGQEVILRCVPISNHLYFYWYRQILGQKVEFLVSFYNNEISEKSEIFDDQFSVERPDGSNFTLKIRSTKLEDSAMYFCASSYGQVSNQPQHFGDGTRLSIL.

The gene calls are TRBV6-5 and TRBJ2-1; perhaps TRBD1 as D (6 bases). In germline, CDR1 is MNHEY, CDR2 SVGAGI. V was clipped by 0 bases and J by 3 bases, with 9 bases between them. The CDR3 runs 15 residues. The CDR3 coding sequence is TGTGCCAGCAGTTACTCTCGGACAGACTACAATGAGCAGTTCTTC. It encodes CASSYSRTDYNEQFF.

CDR3 DNA sequence: TGTGCCAGCAGCTTAGGCAGGCTCAATGAAAAACTGTTTTTT. It specifies CASSLGRLNEKLFF. The V call is TRBV7-8, the J call TRBJ1-4; D is unresolved. Trimming removed 1 base at V and 5 bases at J, with 8 bases between. This CDR3 has 14 residues. Per germline, CDR1 SGHVS and CDR2 FQNEAQ.

V gene TRBV5-1 combines with J gene TRBJ1-2, with 11 nucleotides matching TRBD1. Germline CDR1 reads SGHRS; CDR2 reads YFSETQ. CDR3 size: 16 residues. V trimming: 3 bases; J trimming: 6 bases; junction bases outside the gene matches: 10. For the CDR3, the DNA is TGCGCCAGCAGCTCGCAATCGGGACAGGGGGGAAATGGCTACACCTTC. The encoded protein is CASSSQSGQGGNGYTF.

The chain employs TRBV2 and TRBJ1-1; TRBD1 is a possible D gene (6 bases). V shed 5 bases and J shed 5 bases, with 12 bases lying between them. The CDR3 loop spans 13 amino acids. The germline CDR1 and CDR2 sequences are SNHLY and FYNNEI. The CDR3 spells CASSPNRVTEAFF. CDR3 DNA sequence: TGTGCCAGCAGTCCTAACAGGGTTACTGAAGCTTTCTTT. Filled out from reference TRBV2 and TRBJ1-1, the complete variable domain reads EPEVTQTPSHQVTQMGQEVILRCVPISNHLYFYWYRQILGQKVEFLVSFYNNEISEKSEIFDDQFSVERPDGSNFTLKIRSTKLEDSAMYFCASSPNRVTEAFFGQGTRLTVV.

The chain joins TRBV19 to TRBJ1-4; D is undetermined. Germline loops: CDR1 LNHDA, CDR2 SQIVND (reference sequence). The CDR3 consists of 14 residues. With 3 bases removed from V and 8 bases from J, the gap between germline ends came to 13 bases. The CDR3 DNA sequence: TGTGCCAGTAGTATGTTGACCCGGCGGGAAAAACTGTTTTTT. Protein sequence: CASSMLTRREKLFF.

The chain combines TRBV6-1 with TRBJ2-1, with D uncertain. The CDR3 is made up of 13 amino acids. From germline, CDR1 is MNHNS and CDR2 SASEGT. V lost 1 base and J 10 bases, leaving 11 bases between the germline ends. This CDR3 reads CASSEGLAWEQFF. As DNA, the CDR3 is TGTGCCAGCAGTGAAGGGTTAGCTTGGGAGCAGTTCTTC.

The chain recombines TRBV7-8 with TRBJ2-1; D is unresolved. This CDR3 spans 15 amino acids. V lost 1 base, J lost 5 bases, and 12 bases lay in between. Per the germline V gene, CDR1 is SGHVS and CDR2 is FQNEAQ. The CDR3 reads CASSLGLDTHNEQFF. The CDR3 nucleotides are TGTGCCAGCAGCTTAGGACTCGATACCCACAATGAGCAGTTCTTC.

The chain uses TRBV9 and TRBJ2-1; D is possibly TRBD2 (5 bases). Germline CDR1 reads SGDLS; CDR2 reads YYNGEE. There are 15 residues in the CDR3. V lost 0 bases and J lost 2, with 9 bases in between. The CDR3 DNA follows: TGTGCCAGCAGCGTAGGCGGGTTCACCTACAATGAGCAGTTCTTC. Its protein is CASSVGGFTYNEQFF.

CDR3 sequence: CASSLQDRGMAPLHF. The CDR3 DNA sequence: TGCGCCAGCAGCTTGCAAGACAGGGGCATGGCACCCCTCCACTTT. The rearrangement uses TRBV5-1 and TRBJ1-6, with 8 bases fitting TRBD1. The CDR3 contains 15 residues. Germline assignment: CDR1 SGHRS and CDR2 YFSETQ. J gave up 11 bases and V 1 base, and 8 bases lay outside the gene matches.

The chain has TRBV3-1 (or the pseudogene TRBV3-2) and TRBJ2-2; D is perhaps TRBD2 (7 bases). V was shortened by 0 bases and J by 5 bases, with 19 bases between the two germline ends. Germline lookup yields CDR1 LGHDT and CDR2 YNNKEL (reference sequence). The CDR3 totals 18 residues. The CDR3 loop reads CASSQDGRGEGRTGELFF. For the CDR3, the DNA is TGTGCCAGCAGCCAAGATGGTAGGGGGGAGGGCCGGACCGGGGAGCTGTTTTTT.

This clone was detected once. The J gene is TRBJ1-3, the V gene TRBV4-1, with D perhaps matching TRBD1 (6 bases). Per the germline V gene, CDR1 is MGHRA and CDR2 is YSYEKL. V dropped 4 bases and J dropped 0 bases, with 19 bases sitting between them. This CDR3 is built from 18 residues. The CDR3 here is CASSPRDIPIPSGNTIYF. The DNA for the CDR3 is TGCGCCAGCAGCCCCCGGGACATTCCTATCCCCTCTGGAAACACCATATATTTT.

The chain carries TRBV5-6 and TRBJ2-7; the match to TRBD1 covers 9 bases. CDR1 is SGHDT, CDR2 YYEEEE, per germline. CDR3 size: 14 residues. Trimming took 3 bases from V and 3 from J; bases not matched to a gene: 4. CDR3 protein: CASSSTGGNYEQYF. CDR3 sequence (DNA): TGTGCCAGCAGCTCGACAGGGGGGAACTACGAGCAGTACTTC.

The gene calls are TRBV29-1 and TRBJ2-5; D unclear. Per germline, CDR1 SQVTM and CDR2 ANQGSEA. The CDR3 has 14 residues. Trimming shortened V by 2 bases and J by 4 bases, and 14 bases separated the two germline ends. In DNA, the CDR3 is TGCAGCGTTGAAAGGCCCCAGCAGGTAGAGACCCAGTACTTC. Protein: CSVERPQQVETQYF.

This clone was counted once. This chain links TRBV4-2 with TRBJ2-7; 14 bases align to TRBD2. Germline loops: CDR1 LGHNA, CDR2 YNFKEQ. This CDR3 region has 19 residues. J gave up 1 base and V 3 bases, and 11 bases lay outside the gene matches. CDR3 region: CASSQKGLAGVGLSYEQYF. CDR3 DNA sequence: TGTGCCAGCAGCCAGAAGGGACTAGCGGGAGTAGGCCTGTCCTACGAGCAGTACTTC.

This chain connects TRBV5-1 to TRBJ1-1; 7 bases fit TRBD1. V gave up 4 bases and J gave up 4 bases; unmatched junction bases: 10. This CDR3 region has 15 residues. Germline CDR1 reads SGHRS; CDR2 reads YFSETQ. CDR3 region: CASSEPTGRGTEAFF. The CDR3 DNA reads TGCGCCAGCAGCGAACCGACAGGGAGAGGCACTGAAGCTTTCTTT.

The genes are TRBV6-5 and TRBJ1-1; D might be TRBD1 (5 bases). The CDR3 is 15 amino acids. The V gene's germline CDR1 is MNHEY and CDR2 SVGAGI. V lost 6 bases and J 7 bases, leaving 21 bases between the germline ends. The CDR3 protein is CASSLTAGRIIEAFF. As DNA, the CDR3 is TGTGCCAGCAGCCTGACAGCTGGACGGATTATTGAAGCTTTCTTT.

The rearrangement links TRBV7-9 to TRBJ2-7, with TRBD2 matching 7 bases. CDR1 SEHNR and CDR2 FQNEAQ come from the germline V gene (reference sequence). CDR3 length: 13 residues. J gave up 4 bases and V 3 bases, and 3 bases lay outside the gene matches. The CDR3 sequence is CASSFGGRYEQYF. CDR3 nucleotide sequence: TGTGCCAGCAGCTTCGGCGGGAGATACGAGCAGTACTTC. The full variable domain, rest sourced from reference TRBV7-9 and TRBJ2-7, is DTGVSQNPRHKITKRGQNVTFRCDPISEHNRLYWYRQTLGQGPEFLTYFQNEAQLEKSRLLSDRFSAERPKGSFSTLEIQRTEQGDSAMYLCASSFGGRYEQYFGPGTRLTVT.